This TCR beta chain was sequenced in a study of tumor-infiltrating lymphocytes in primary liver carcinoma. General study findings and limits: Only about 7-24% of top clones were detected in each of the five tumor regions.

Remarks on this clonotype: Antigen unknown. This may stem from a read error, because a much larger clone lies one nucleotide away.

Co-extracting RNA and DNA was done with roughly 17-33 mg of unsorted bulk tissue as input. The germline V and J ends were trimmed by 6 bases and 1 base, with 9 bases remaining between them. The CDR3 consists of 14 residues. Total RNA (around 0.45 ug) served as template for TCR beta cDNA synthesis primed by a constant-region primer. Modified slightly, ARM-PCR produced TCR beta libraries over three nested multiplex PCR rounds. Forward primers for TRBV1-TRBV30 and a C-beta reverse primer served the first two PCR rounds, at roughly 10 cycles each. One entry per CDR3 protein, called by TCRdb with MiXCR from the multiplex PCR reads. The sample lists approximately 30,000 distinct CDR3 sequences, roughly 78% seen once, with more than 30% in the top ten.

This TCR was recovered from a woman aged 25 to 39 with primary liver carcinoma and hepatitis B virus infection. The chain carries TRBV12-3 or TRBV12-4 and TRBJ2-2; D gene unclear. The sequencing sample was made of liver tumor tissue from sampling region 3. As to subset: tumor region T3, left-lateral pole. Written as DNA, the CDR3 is TGTGCCAGCAGCCCGAGACTGAACACCGGGGAGCTGTTTTTT. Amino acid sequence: CASSPRLNTGELFF.